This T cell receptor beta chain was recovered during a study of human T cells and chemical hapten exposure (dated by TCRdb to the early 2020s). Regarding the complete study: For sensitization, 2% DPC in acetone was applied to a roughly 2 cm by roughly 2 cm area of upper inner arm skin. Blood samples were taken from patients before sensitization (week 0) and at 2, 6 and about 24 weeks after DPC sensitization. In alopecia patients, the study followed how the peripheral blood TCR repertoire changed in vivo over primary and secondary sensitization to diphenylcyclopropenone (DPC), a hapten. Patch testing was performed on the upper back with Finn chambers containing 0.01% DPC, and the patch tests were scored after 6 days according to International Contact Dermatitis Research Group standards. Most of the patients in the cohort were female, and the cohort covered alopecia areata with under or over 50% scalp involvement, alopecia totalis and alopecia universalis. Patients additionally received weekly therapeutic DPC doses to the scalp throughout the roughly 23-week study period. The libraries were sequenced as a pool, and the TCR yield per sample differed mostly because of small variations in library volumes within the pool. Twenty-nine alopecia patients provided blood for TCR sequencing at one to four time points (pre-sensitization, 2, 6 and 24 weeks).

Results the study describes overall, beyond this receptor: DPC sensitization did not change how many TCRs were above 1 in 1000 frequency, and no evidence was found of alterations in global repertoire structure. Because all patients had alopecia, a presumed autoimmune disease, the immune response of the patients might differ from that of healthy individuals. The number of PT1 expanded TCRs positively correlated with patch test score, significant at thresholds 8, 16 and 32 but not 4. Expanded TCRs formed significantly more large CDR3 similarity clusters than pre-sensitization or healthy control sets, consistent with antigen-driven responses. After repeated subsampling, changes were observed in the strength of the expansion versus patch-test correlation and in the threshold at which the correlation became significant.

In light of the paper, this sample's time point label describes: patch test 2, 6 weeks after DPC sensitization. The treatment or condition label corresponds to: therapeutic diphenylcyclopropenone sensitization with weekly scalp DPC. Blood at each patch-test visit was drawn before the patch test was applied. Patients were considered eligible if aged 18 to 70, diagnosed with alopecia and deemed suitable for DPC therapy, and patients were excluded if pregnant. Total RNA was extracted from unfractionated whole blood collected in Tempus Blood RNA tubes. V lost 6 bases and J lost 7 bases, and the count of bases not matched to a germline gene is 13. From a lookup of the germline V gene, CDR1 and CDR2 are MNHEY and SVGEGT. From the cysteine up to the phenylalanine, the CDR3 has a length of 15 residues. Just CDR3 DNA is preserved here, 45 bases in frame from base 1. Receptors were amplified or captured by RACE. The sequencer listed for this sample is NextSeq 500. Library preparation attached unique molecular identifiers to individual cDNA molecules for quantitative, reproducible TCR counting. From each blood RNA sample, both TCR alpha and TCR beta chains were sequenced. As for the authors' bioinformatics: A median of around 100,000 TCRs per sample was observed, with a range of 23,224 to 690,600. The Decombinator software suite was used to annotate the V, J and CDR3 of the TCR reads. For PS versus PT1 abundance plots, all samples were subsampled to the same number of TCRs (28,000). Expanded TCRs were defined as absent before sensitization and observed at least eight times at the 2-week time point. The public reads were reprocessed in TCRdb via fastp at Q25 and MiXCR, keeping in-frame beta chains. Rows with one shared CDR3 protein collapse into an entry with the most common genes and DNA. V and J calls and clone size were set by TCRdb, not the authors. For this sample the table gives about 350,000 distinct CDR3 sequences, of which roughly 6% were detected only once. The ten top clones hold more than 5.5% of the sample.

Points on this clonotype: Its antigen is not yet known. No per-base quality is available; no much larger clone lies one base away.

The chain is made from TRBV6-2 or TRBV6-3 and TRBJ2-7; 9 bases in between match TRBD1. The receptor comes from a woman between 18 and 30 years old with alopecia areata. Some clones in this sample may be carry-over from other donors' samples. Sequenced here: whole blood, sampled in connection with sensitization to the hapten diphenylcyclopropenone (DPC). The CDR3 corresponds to CASSTPGQGAKEQYF. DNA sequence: TGTGCCAGCAGCACACCGGGACAGGGTGCCAAGGAGCAGTACTTC.